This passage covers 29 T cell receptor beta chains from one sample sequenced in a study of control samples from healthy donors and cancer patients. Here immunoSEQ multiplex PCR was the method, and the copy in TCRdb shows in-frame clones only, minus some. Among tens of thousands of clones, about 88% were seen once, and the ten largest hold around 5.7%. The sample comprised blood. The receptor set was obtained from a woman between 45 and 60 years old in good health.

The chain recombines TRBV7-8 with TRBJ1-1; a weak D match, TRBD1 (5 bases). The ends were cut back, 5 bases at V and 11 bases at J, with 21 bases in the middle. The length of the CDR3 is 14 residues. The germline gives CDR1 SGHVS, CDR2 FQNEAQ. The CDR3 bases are TGTGCCAGCAGCCACGACATGCACGGACAAGAGGCTTTCTTT. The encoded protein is CASSHDMHGQEAFF.

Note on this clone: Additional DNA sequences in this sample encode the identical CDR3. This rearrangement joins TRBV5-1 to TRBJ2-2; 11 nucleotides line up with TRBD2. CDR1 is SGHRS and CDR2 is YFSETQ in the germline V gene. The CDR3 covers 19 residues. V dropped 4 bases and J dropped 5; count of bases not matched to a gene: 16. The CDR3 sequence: CASSTGGFLAGGETGELFF. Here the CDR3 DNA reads TGCGCCAGCAGCACTGGAGGGTTTTTAGCGGGGGGGGAGACCGGGGAGCTGTTTTTT.

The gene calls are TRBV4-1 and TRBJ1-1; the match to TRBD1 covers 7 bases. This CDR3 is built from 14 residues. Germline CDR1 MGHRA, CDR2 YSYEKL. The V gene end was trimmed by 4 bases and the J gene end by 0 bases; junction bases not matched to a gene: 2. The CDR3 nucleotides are TGCGCCAGCAGCCGGGACAGCTTGAACACTGAAGCTTTCTTT. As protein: CASSRDSLNTEAFF.

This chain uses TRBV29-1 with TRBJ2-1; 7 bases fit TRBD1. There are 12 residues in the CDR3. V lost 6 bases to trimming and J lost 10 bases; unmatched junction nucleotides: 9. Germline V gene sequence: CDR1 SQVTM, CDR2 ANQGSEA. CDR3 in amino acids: CSVLTGSREQFF. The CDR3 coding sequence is TGCAGCGTCTTGACAGGGTCTCGAGAGCAGTTCTTC.

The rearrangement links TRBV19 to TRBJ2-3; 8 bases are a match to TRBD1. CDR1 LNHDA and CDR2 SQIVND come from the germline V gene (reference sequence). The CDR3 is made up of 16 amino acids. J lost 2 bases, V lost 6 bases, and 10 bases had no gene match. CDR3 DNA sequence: TGTGCCAGTAGCCATGGACAGGGTAGCCCCACAGATACGCAGTATTTT. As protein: CASSHGQGSPTDTQYF.

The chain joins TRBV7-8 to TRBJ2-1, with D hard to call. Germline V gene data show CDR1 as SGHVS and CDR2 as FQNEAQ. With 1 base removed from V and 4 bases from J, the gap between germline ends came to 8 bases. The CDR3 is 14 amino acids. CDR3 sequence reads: CASSLGRIYNEQFF. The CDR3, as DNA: TGTGCCAGCAGCTTAGGTCGGATTTACAATGAGCAGTTCTTC.

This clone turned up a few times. In DNA form, the CDR3 reads TGTGCCACCGAAGGAATTGGCGGGGAGCTGTTTTTT. This encodes CATEGIGGELFF. This chain uses TRBV6-5 with TRBJ2-2; D gene uncertain. The germline V gene has CDR1 MNHEY and CDR2 SVGAGI. This CDR3 is 12 amino acids long. Trimming took 10 bases from V and 7 from J, leaving 13 bases between them.

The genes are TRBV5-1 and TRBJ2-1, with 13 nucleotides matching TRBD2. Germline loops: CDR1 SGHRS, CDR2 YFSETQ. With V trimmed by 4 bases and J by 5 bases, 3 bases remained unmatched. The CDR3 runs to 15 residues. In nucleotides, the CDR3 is TGCGCCAGCAGCCAACTAGCGGGGGGGAACAATGAGCAGTTCTTC. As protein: CASSQLAGGNNEQFF.

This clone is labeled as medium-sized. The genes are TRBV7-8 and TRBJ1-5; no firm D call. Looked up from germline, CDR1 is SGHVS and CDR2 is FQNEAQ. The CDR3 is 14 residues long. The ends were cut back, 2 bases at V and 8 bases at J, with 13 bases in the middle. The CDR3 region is CASSLLAGQEPQHF. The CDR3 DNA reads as TGTGCCAGCAGCTTATTGGCAGGCCAGGAGCCCCAGCATTTT.

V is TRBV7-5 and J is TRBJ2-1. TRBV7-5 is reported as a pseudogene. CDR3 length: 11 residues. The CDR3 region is CARSLAWEQFF. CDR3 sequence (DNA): TGTGCCAGAAGCTTAGCTTGGGAGCAGTTCTTC.

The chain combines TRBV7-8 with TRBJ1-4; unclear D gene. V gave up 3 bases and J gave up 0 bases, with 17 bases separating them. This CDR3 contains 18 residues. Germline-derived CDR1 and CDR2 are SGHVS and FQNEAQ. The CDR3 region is CASSFLSPRATTNEKLFF. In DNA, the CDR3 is TGTGCCAGCAGCTTTCTCTCCCCGCGGGCTACAACTAATGAAAAACTGTTTTTT.

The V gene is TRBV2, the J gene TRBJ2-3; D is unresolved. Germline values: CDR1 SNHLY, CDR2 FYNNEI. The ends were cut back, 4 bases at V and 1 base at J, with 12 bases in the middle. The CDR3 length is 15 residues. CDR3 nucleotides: TGTGCCAGCAGTGTGGGAATAGCTGGCACAGATACGCAGTATTTT. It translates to CASSVGIAGTDTQYF.

This chain's CDR3 is CAIKAEASSYEQYF. CDR3 DNA sequence: TGTGCCATTAAAGCTGAGGCTAGCTCCTACGAGCAGTACTTC. The chain couples TRBV10-3 to TRBJ2-7; D is uncertain. The CDR3 is made up of 14 amino acids. Deletions cut 9 bases from V and 0 bases from J, with 15 bases between. Looked up from germline, CDR1 is ENHRY and CDR2 is SYGVKD.

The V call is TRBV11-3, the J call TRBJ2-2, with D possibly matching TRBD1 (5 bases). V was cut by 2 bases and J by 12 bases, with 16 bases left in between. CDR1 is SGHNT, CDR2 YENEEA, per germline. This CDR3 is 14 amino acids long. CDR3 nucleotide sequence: TGTGCCAGCAGCTTAACAGGCACCCAGAGGAAGCTGTTTTTT. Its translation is CASSLTGTQRKLFF. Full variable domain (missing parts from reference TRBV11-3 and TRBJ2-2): EAGVVQSPRYKIIEKKQPVAFWCNPISGHNTLYWYLQNLGQGPELLIRYENEEAVDDSQLPKDRFSAERLKGVDSTLKIQPAELGDSAVYLCASSLTGTQRKLFFGEGSRLTVL.

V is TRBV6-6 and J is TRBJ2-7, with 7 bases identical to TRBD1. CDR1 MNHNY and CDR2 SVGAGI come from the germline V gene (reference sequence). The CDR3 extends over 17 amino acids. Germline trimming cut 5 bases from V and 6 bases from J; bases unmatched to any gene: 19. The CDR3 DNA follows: TGTGCCAGCAGTAGATCAACAGGGACAGCCTCCCCGGGCGAGCAGTACTTC. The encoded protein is CASSRSTGTASPGEQYF.

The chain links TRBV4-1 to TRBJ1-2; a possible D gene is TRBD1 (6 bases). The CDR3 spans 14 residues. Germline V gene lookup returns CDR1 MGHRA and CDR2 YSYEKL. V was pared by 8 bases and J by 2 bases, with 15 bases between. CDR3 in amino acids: CASHKGTGNYGYTF. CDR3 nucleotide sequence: TGCGCCAGCCACAAGGGTACAGGGAACTATGGCTACACCTTC.

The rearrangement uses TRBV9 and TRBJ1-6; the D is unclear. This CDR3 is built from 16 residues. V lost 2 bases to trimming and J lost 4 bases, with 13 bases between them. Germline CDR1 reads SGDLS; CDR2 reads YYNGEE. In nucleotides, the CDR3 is TGTGCCAGCAGCGTTTTCGACCGGCCGTATAATTCACCCCTCCACTTT. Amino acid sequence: CASSVFDRPYNSPLHF.

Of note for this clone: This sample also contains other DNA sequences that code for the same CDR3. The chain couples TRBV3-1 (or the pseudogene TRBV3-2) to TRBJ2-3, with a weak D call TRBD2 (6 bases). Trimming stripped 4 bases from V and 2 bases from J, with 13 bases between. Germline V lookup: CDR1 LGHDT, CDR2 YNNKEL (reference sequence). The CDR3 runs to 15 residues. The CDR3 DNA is TGTGCCAGCAGCCCGGGACTTCTACCCACAGATACGCAGTATTTT. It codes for CASSPGLLPTDTQYF.

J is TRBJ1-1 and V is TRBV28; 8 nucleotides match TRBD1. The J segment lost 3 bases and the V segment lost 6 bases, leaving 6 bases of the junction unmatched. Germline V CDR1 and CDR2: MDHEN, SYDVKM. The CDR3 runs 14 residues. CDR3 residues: CASRSGTGHTEAFF. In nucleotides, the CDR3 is TGTGCCAGCAGGTCCGGGACAGGACACACTGAAGCTTTCTTT.

DNA of the CDR3: TGCGCCAGCAGCCCGGGACTAGGGAGCACTGAAGCTTTCTTT. This encodes CASSPGLGSTEAFF. The rearrangement links TRBV4-1 to TRBJ1-1; TRBD1 is a possible D gene (5 bases). There are 14 residues in the CDR3. Deletions cut 4 bases from V and 4 bases from J, with 13 bases between. Germline values: CDR1 MGHRA, CDR2 YSYEKL.

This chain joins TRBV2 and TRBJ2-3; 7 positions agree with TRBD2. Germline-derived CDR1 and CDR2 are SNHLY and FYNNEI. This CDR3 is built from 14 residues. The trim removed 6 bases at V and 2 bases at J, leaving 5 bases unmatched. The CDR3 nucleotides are TGTGCCAGCAGGGAAACTAGCGACACAGATACGCAGTATTTT. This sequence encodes CASRETSDTDTQYF.

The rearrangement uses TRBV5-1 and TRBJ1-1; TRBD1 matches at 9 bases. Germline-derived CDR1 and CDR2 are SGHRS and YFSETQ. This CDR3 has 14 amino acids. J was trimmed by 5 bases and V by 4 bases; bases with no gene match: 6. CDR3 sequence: CASSLDRGNTEAFF. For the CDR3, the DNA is TGCGCCAGCAGCCTCGACAGGGGGAATACTGAAGCTTTCTTT.

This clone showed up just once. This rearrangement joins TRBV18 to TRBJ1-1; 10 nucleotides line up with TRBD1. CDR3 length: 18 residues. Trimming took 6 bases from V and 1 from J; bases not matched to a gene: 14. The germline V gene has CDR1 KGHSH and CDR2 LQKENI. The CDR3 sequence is CASSLRQGANMWNTEAFF. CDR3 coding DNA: TGTGCCAGCTCTCTTCGACAGGGGGCAAATATGTGGAACACTGAAGCTTTCTTT.

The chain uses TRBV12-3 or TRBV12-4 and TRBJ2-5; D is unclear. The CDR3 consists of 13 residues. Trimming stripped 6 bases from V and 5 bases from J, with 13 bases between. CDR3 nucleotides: TGTGCCAGCAGCCGAGGTTCCGGGGAGACCCAGTACTTC. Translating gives CASSRGSGETQYF.

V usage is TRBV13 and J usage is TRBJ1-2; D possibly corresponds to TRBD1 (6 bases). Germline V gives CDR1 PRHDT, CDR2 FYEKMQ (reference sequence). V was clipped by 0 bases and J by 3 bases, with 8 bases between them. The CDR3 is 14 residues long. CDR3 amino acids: CASSLGRGDYGYTF. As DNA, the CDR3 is TGTGCCAGCAGCTTAGGCAGGGGTGACTATGGCTACACCTTC.

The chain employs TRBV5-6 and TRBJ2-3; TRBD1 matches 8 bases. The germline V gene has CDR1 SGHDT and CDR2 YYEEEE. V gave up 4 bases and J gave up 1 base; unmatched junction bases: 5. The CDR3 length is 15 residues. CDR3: CASSQGQAGTDTQYF. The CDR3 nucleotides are TGTGCCAGCAGCCAGGGACAGGCGGGCACAGATACGCAGTATTTT.

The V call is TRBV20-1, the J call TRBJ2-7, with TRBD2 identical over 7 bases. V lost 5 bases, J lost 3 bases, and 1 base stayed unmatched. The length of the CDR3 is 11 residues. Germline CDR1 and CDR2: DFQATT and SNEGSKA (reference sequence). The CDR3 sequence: CSAERGYEQYF. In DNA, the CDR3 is TGCAGTGCTGAGCGGGGCTACGAGCAGTACTTC.

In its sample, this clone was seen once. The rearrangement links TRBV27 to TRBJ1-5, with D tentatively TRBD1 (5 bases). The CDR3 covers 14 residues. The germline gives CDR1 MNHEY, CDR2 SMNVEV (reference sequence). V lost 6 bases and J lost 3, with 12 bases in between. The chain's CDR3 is CASSLKGYNQPQHF. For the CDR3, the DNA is TGTGCCAGCAGCCTTAAGGGGTACAATCAGCCCCAGCATTTT.

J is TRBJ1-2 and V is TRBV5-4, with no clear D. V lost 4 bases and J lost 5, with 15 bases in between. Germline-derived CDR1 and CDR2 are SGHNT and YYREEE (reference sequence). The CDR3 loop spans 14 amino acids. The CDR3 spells CASSKESPPYGYTF. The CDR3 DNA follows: TGTGCCAGCAGCAAGGAGTCGCCTCCTTATGGCTACACCTTC.